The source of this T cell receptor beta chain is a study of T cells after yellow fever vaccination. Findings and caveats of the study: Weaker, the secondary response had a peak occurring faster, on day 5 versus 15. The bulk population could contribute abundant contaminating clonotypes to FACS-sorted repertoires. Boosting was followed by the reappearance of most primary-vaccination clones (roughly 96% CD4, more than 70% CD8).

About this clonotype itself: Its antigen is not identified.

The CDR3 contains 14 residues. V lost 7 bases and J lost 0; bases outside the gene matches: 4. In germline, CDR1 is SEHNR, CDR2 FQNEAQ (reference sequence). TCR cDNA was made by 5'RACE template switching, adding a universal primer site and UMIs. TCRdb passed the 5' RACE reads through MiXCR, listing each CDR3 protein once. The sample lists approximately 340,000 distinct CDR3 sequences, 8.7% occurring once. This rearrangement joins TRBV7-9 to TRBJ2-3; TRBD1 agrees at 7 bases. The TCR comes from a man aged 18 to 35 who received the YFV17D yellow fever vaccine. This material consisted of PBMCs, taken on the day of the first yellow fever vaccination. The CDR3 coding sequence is TGTGCCAGCATGGGGGACAGCAGCACAGATACGCAGTATTTT. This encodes CASMGDSSTDTQYF.